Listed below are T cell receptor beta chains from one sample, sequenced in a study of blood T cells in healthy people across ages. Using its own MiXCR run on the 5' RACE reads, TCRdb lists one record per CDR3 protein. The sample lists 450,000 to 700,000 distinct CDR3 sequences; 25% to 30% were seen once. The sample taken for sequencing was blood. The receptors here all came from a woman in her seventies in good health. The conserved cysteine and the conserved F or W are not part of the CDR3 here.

CDR3: SAGDSADTQY; J: TRBJ2-3; V: TRBV20-1
CDR3: ATSRGDREGEQY; J: TRBJ2-7; V: TRBV15
CDR3: SGQLARETQY; J: TRBJ2-5; V: TRBV29-1
CDR3: ASTRFGGTQETQY; J: TRBJ2-5; V: TRBV5-1
CDR3: AIPGGGDYGYT; J: TRBJ1-2; V: TRBV6-6
CDR3: ASRGQGVYNEQF; J: -; V: TRBV3-1
CDR3: ASSQGPLGQGTLSNQPQH; J: TRBJ1-5; V: TRBV14
CDR3: SAATSGGHTDTQY; J: TRBJ2-3; V: TRBV20-1
CDR3: ASSLGPRQGGETQY; J: TRBJ2-5; V: TRBV7-2
CDR3: ASSYRAGSNGYT; J: TRBJ1-2; V: TRBV6-5
CDR3: SVDRVQETQY; J: TRBJ2-5; V: TRBV29-1
CDR3: ASRGRGGSTEAF; J: TRBJ1-1; V: TRBV25-1
CDR3: SAQSGTGPYEQY; J: TRBJ2-7; V: TRBV20-1
CDR3: ASSLEGWRTEAF; J: TRBJ1-1; V: TRBV5-1
CDR3: ASSSGGDGYT; J: TRBJ1-2; V: TRBV6-5
CDR3: ASSYTGNYGYT; J: TRBJ1-2; V: TRBV6-2/TRBV6-3
CDR3: ASSLGGTSVYEQY; J: -; V: TRBV5-1
CDR3: AITPDRDTEAF; J: TRBJ1-1; V: TRBV10-3
CDR3: ASNNLAARLYNEQF; J: -; V: TRBV27
CDR3: ASSLFPMASGGETQY; J: TRBJ2-5; V: TRBV5-1
CDR3: ASSYGTARTDTQY; J: TRBJ2-3; V: TRBV7-2
CDR3: ASSQDSWTQEQF; J: TRBJ2-1; V: TRBV4-3
CDR3: SARRTNTQGGSGNTIY; J: TRBJ1-3; V: TRBV20-1
CDR3: ASSLSGTGSYEQY; J: TRBJ2-7; V: TRBV5-1
CDR3: ASSIDRVNTEAF; J: TRBJ1-1; V: TRBV5-1
CDR3: ASSFTYLGRGETQY; J: TRBJ2-5; V: TRBV6-2/TRBV6-3
CDR3: ASSLAGYGNTIY; J: TRBJ1-3; V: TRBV5-1
CDR3: ASSLAVGGLAGGVHTDTQY; J: TRBJ2-3; V: TRBV7-2
CDR3: ASDRLASGDNEQY; J: TRBJ2-7; V: TRBV28